The source of this T cell receptor (beta chain) is a study of blood T cell repertoires in COVID-19. Patients at the Seattle site were enrolled during active infection and followed longitudinally. Method: immunoSEQ multiplex PCR; TCRdb's copy keeps in-frame clones and lacks some. The sample lists roughly 100,000 clones; around 90% were seen once. The receptor's source is a man aged 45-65 years with COVID-19, enrolled during active disease. Sequencing used peripheral blood.

The CDR3 protein is CASSLDFGQPNSPLHF. CDR3 DNA sequence: TGTGCCAGCAGCTTGGACTTTGGGCAGCCAAATTCACCCCTCCACTTT. This chain links TRBV5-6 with TRBJ1-6; no definite D call. The CDR3 spans 16 residues. CDR1 is SGHDT, CDR2 YYEEEE, per germline. The V end lost 0 bases, the J end lost 7 bases, and 14 bases lay between the germline ends.